The 12 T cell receptor beta chains reported below all come from one sample, sequenced in a study of blood T cell repertoires in COVID-19. Some clones are missing from TCRdb's copy, which holds only in-frame ones; the method was immunoSEQ multiplex PCR. Among approximately 55,000 clones listed, about four fifths were seen once. Sequences were obtained from peripheral blood. The receptors were gathered from a man aged 25 to 40 with COVID-19, enrolled during active disease.

This clone has only a few counts. The chain is built from TRBV7-3 and TRBJ2-7; TRBD2 matches 8 bases. Per germline, CDR1 SGHTA and CDR2 FQGTGA. The CDR3 has 15 residues. V dropped 1 base and J dropped 3; count of bases not matched to a gene: 5. CDR3 DNA: TGTGCCAGCAGCTTAATCGGGGCGGGAGGCTACGAGCAGTACTTC. It codes for CASSLIGAGGYEQYF.

This clone turned up a few times. The chain employs TRBV21-1 and TRBJ1-5; the listed D gene, TRBD1, was not tested against the DNA. TRBV21-1 is noted as a pseudogene. CDR3 length: 16 amino acids. This chain's CDR3 is CASPDRAMDSNQPQHF. As DNA, the CDR3 is TGTGCCAGCCCGGACAGGGCGATGGATAGCAATCAGCCCCAGCATTTT.

V is TRBV5-1 and J is TRBJ2-5, with a weak D call TRBD1 (5 bases). The V end was cut by 3 bases, the J end by 7 bases, with 10 bases between. CDR1 and CDR2 (germline): SGHRS, YFSETQ. The CDR3 spans 12 residues. CDR3 nucleotide sequence: TGCGCCAGCAGCTGGGGCGGCGGGACCCAGTACTTC. It codes for CASSWGGGTQYF.

The CDR3 loop is CASSPPGFPQPQHF. Here the CDR3 DNA reads TGTGCCAGCAGTCCCCCCGGGTTTCCTCAGCCCCAGCATTTT. This chain links TRBV28 with TRBJ1-5; D remains unclear. The CDR3 consists of 14 residues. Trimming left V 5 bases short and J 6 bases short, with 14 bases between. Germline V gene lookup returns CDR1 MDHEN and CDR2 SYDVKM.

The V call is TRBV11-2, the J call TRBJ2-7, with D unclear. The CDR3 loop spans 13 amino acids. The V end lost 3 bases, the J end lost 1 base, and 7 bases lay between the germline ends. Germline V gene lookup returns CDR1 SGHAT and CDR2 FQNNGV. The CDR3 nucleotides are TGTGCCAGCAGCTTCGGGTTATCCTACGAGCAGTACTTC. It codes for CASSFGLSYEQYF. Full variable domain (rest looked up from reference TRBV11-2 and TRBJ2-7): EAGVAQSPRYKIIEKRQSVAFWCNPISGHATLYWYQQILGQGPKLLIQFQNNGVVDDSQLPKDRFSAERLKGVDSTLKIQPAKLEDSAVYLCASSFGLSYEQYFGPGTRLTVT.

The V gene is TRBV25-1, the J gene TRBJ2-7, with a possible D match to TRBD1 (6 bases). Trimming removed 5 bases from V and 4 bases from J, with 18 bases in between. CDR3 length: 15 residues. In germline, CDR1 is MGHDK, CDR2 SYGVNS. In DNA form, the CDR3 reads TGTGCCAGCAGTCCCCCCGAGGGACACCCTTACGAGCAGTACTTC. It translates to CASSPPEGHPYEQYF.

The chain joins TRBV12-1 to TRBJ2-1; TRBD2, the table's D call, was not compared with the DNA. TRBV12-1 is labeled a pseudogene. The CDR3 is 12 residues long. The CDR3 is CASSFRRCEQFF. CDR3 nucleotide sequence: TGTGCCAGCAGCTTTCGGAGATGTGAGCAGTTCTTC.

This clone was detected a few times. The chain recombines TRBV7-3 with TRBJ2-3, with 7 positions matching TRBD2. CDR1 and CDR2 (germline): SGHTA, FQGTGA. With 3 bases clipped from V and 2 bases from J, the junction kept 8 bases outside the gene matches. This CDR3 is 16 amino acids long. DNA for the CDR3: TGTGCCAGCAGCTTGGCCGAAGCGGGGCCCACAGATACGCAGTATTTT. Protein sequence: CASSLAEAGPTDTQYF.

J is TRBJ1-2 and V is TRBV6-1; D not resolved. Trimming took off 3 bases at V and 1 base at J, with 3 bases between the two ends. The CDR3 length is 12 residues. Germline CDR1 and CDR2: MNHNS and SASEGT. CDR3 region: CASSDGNYGYTF. Written as DNA, the CDR3 is TGTGCCAGCAGTGACGGTAACTATGGCTACACCTTC.

This chain joins TRBV5-1 and TRBJ2-5; D may be TRBD1 (5 bases). The length of the CDR3 is 17 residues. Trimming stripped 0 bases from V and 1 base from J, with 16 bases between. Germline CDR1 SGHRS, CDR2 YFSETQ. CDR3 loop: CASSLGQGSIFQETQYF. Written as DNA, the CDR3 is TGCGCCAGCAGCTTGGGGCAGGGATCTATCTTCCAAGAGACCCAGTACTTC.

The chain recombines TRBV20-1 with TRBJ1-6, with D perhaps TRBD1 (5 bases). Trimming cost V 3 bases and J 8 bases, with 17 bases left between them. The germline CDR1 and CDR2 sequences are DFQATT and SNEGSKA (reference sequence). The CDR3 contains 15 residues. The DNA for the CDR3 is TGCAGTGCTAGTCCTATCGGGACTTCTTATTCACCCCTCCACTTT. It translates to CSASPIGTSYSPLHF.

The chain has TRBV9 and TRBJ2-7; 9 bases fit TRBD1. V lost 0 bases, J lost 6 bases, and 13 bases stayed unmatched. The CDR3 contains 17 residues. Germline CDR1 SGDLS, CDR2 YYNGEE. The CDR3 nucleotides are TGTGCCAGCAGCGTAGGTGCGGATGGACAGGGGTGGGGCGAGCAGTACTTC. Translating it yields CASSVGADGQGWGEQYF.